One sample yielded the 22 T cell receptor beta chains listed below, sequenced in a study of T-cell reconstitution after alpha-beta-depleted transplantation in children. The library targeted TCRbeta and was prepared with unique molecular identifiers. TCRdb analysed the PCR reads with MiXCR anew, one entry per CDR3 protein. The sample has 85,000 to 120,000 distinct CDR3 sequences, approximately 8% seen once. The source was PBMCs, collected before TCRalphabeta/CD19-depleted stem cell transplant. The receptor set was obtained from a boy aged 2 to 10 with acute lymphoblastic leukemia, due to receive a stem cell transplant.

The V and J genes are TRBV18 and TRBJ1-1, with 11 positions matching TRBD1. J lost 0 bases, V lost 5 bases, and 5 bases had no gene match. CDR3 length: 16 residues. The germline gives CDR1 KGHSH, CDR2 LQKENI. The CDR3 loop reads CASSSGTGGMNTEAFF. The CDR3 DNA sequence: TGTGCCAGCTCATCCGGGACAGGGGGAATGAACACTGAAGCTTTCTTT.

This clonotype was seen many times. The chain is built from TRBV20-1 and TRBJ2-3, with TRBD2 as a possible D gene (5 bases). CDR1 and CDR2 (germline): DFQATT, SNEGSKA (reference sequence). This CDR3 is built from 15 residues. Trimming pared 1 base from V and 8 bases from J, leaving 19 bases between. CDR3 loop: CSARVEGDSAATQYF. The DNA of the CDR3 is TGCAGTGCTAGAGTTGAGGGAGATTCGGCGGCTACGCAGTATTTT.

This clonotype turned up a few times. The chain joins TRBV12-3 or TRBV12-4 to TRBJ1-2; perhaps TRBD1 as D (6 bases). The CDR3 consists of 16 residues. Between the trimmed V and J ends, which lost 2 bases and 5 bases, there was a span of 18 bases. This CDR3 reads CASSLTTGTQRYGYTF. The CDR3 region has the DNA TGTGCCAGCAGTTTAACTACAGGGACCCAACGTTATGGCTACACCTTC.

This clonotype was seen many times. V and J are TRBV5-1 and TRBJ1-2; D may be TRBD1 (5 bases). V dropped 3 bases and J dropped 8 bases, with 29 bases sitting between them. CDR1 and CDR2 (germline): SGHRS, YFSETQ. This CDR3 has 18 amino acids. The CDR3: CASSSPSEGTIHLSGYTF. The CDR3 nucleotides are TGCGCCAGCAGCTCCCCAAGCGAGGGGACGATTCATTTGAGCGGCTACACCTTC.

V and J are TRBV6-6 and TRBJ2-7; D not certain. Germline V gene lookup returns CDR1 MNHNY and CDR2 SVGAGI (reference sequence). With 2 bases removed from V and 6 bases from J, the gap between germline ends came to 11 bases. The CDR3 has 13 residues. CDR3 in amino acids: CASSYPSRVEQYF. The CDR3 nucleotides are TGTGCCAGCAGTTACCCCTCCCGGGTCGAGCAGTACTTC.

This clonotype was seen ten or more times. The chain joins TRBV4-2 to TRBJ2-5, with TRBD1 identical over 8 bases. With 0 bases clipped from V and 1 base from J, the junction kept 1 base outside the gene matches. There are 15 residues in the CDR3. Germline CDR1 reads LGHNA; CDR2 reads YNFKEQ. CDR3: CASSQEGQAQETQYF. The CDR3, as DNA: TGTGCCAGCAGCCAAGAGGGACAGGCCCAAGAGACCCAGTACTTC.

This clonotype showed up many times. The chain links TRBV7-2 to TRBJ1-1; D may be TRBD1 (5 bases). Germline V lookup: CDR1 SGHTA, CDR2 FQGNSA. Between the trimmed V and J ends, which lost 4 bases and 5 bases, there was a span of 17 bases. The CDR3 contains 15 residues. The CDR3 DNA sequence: TGTGCCAGCAGCTCACCAGGGAGAGGAACAACTGAAGCTTTCTTT. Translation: CASSSPGRGTTEAFF.

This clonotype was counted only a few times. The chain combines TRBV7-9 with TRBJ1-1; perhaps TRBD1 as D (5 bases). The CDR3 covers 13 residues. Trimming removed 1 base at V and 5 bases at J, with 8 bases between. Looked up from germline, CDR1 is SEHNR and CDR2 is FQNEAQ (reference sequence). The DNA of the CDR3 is TGTGCCAGCAGCTTAGGGAAGGGGACTGAAGCTTTCTTT. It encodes CASSLGKGTEAFF.

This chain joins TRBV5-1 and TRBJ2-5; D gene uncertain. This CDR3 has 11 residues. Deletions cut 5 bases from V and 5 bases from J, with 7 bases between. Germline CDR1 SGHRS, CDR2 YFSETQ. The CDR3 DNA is TGCGCCAGCAGGAACGCGGAGACCCAGTACTTC. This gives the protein CASRNAETQYF. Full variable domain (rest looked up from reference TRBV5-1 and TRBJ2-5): KAGVTQTPRYLIKTRGQQVTLSCSPISGHRSVSWYQQTPGQGLQFLFEYFSETQRNKGNFPGRFSGRQFSNSRSEMNVSTLELGDSALYLCASRNAETQYFGPGTRLLVL.

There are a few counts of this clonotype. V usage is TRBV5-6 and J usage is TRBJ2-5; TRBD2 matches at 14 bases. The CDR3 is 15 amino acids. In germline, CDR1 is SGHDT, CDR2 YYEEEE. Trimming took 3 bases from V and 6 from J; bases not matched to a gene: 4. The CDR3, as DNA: TGTGCCAGCAGCTGGGGGACTAGCGGGGGAAAGACCCAGTACTTC. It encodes CASSWGTSGGKTQYF. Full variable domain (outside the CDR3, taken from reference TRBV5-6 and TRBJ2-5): DAGVTQSPTHLIKTRGQQVTLRCSPKSGHDTVSWYQQALGQGPQFIFQYYEEEERQRGNFPDRFSGHQFPNYSSELNVNALLLGDSALYLCASSWGTSGGKTQYFGPGTRLLVL.

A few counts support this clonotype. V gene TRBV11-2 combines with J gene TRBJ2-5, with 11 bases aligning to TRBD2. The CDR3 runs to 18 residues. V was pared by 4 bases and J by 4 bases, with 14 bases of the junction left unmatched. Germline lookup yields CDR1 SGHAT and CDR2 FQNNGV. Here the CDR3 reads CASSSRASGGFRSETQYF. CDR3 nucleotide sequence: TGTGCCAGCAGCTCAAGGGCTAGCGGGGGGTTTAGGTCAGAGACCCAGTACTTC.

In DNA form, the CDR3 reads TGTGCCAGCAGCCCAGCCGGGACAGGGAATCCCTACGAGCAGTACTTC. Protein: CASSPAGTGNPYEQYF. This sequence joins TRBV14 and TRBJ2-7; 9 bases map to TRBD1. This CDR3 contains 16 residues. Germline CDR1 reads SGHDN; CDR2 reads FVKESK. With 4 bases clipped from V and 2 bases from J, the junction kept 9 bases outside the gene matches.

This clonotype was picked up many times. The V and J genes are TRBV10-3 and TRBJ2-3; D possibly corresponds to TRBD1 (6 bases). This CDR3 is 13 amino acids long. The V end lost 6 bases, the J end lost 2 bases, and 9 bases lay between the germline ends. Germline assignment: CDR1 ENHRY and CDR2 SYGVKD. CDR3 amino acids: CAISRGSTDTQYF. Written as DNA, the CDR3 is TGTGCCATCAGCAGGGGATCCACAGATACGCAGTATTTT.

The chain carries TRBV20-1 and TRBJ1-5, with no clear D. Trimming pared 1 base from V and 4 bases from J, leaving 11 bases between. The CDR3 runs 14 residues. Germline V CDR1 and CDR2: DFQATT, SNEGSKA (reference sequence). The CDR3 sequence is CSARGEWGNQPQHF. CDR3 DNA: TGCAGTGCTAGAGGGGAATGGGGAAATCAGCCCCAGCATTTT.

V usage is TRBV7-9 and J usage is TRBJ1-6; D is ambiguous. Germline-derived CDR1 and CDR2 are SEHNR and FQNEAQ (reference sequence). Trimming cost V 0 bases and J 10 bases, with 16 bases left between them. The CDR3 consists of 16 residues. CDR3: CASSLALGLSPSPLHF. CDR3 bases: TGTGCCAGCAGCTTAGCGCTAGGCCTAAGCCCCTCACCCCTCCACTTT.

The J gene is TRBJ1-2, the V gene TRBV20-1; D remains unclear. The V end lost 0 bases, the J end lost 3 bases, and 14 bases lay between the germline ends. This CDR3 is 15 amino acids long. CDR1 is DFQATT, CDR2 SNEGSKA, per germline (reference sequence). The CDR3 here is CSARDTDDNHYGYTF. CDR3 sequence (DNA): TGCAGTGCTAGAGATACAGACGATAACCACTATGGCTACACCTTC.

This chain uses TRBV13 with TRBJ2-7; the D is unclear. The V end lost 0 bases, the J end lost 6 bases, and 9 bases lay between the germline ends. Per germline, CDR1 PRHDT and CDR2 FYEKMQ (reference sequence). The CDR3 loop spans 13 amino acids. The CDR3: CASSLGPYGEQYF. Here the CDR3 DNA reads TGTGCCAGCAGCTTAGGCCCCTATGGCGAGCAGTACTTC.

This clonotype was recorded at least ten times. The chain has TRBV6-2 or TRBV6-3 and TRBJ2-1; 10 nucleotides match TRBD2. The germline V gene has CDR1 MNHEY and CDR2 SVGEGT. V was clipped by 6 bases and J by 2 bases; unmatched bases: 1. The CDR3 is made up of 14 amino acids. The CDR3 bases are TGTGCCAGCAGCCTAGCGGGGGCCTACAATGAGCAGTTCTTC. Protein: CASSLAGAYNEQFF.

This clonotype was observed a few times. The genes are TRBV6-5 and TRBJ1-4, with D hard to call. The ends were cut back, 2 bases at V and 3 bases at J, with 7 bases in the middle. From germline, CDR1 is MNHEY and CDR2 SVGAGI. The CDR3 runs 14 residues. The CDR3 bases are TGTGCCAGCAGTTACCGCAGCTCTAATGAAAAACTGTTTTTT. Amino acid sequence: CASSYRSSNEKLFF.

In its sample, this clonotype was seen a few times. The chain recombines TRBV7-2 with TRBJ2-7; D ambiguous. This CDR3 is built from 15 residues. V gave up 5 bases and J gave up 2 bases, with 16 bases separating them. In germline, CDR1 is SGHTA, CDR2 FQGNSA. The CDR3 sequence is CASSPRAPPPYEQYF. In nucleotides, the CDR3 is TGTGCCAGCAGCCCCAGAGCCCCGCCTCCCTACGAGCAGTACTTC.

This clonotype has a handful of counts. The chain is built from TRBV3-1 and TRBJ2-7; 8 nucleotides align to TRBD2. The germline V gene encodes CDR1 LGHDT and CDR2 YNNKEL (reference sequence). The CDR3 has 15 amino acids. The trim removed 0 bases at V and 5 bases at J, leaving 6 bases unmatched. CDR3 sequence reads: CASSQEILAGNEQYF. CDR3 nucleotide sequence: TGTGCCAGCAGCCAAGAGATCCTAGCGGGCAACGAGCAGTACTTC.

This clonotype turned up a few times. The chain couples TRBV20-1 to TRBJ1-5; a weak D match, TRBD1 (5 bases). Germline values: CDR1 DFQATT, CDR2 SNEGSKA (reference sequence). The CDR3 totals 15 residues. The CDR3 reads CSSPPLAGGNQPQHF. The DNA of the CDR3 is TGCAGCTCACCTCCCCTAGCGGGGGGCAATCAGCCCCAGCATTTT.